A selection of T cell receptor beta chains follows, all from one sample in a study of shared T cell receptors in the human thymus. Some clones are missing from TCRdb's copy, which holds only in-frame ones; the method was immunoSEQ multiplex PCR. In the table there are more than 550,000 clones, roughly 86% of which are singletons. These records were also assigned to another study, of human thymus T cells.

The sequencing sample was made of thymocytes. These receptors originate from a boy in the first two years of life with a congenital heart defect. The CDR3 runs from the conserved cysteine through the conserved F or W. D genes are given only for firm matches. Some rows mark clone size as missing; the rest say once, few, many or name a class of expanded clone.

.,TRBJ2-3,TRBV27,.,TGTGCCAGCAGTCTCCGGACAGACCTCACAGATACGCAGTATTTT,CASSLRTDLTDTQYF
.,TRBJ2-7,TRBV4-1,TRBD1,TGCGCCAGCAGCCAAGATGGGGACAGGGGTGTCTACGAGCAGTACTTC,CASSQDGDRGVYEQYF
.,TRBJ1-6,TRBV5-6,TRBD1,TGTGCCAGCAGCTTCCCTCAGGGGGCAAGTAATTCACCCCTCCACTTT,CASSFPQGASNSPLHF
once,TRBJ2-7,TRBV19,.,TGTGCCAGTAGTATAGGGCCCGGACATAGCGAGCAGTACTTC,CASSIGPGHSEQYF
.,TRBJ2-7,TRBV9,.,TGTGCCAGCAGCCCGCACAGGGAGCCCTACGAGCAGTACTTC,CASSPHREPYEQYF
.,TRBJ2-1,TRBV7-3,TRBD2,TGTGCCAGCAGCCCGCTACTAGCGGGGGCGACCAATGAGCAGTTCTTC,CASSPLLAGATNEQFF
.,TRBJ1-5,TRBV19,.,TGTGCCAGTTCTATTCAGGGTAGCAATCAGCCCCAGCATTTT,CASSIQGSNQPQHF
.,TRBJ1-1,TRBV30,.,TGTGAAGGGAGGGGTGGCACTGAAGCTTTCTTT,CEGRGGTEAFF
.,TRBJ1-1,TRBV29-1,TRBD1,TGCAGCGGGGCGGGGACAGCGAACACTGAAGCTTTCTTT,CSGAGTANTEAFF
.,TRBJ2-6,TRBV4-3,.,TGCGCCAGCAGCCGCAGGGTCTCTGGGGCCAACGTCCTGACTTTC,CASSRRVSGANVLTF
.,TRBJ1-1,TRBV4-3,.,TGCGCCAGCAGGGACGACAGGCTTTACACTGAAGCTTTCTTT,CASRDDRLYTEAFF
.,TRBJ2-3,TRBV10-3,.,TGTGCCATCAGTGAGTTTTATGGAGTCAGCACAGATACGCAGTATTTT,CAISEFYGVSTDTQYF
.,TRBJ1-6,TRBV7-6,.,TGTGCCAGCAGCTTGGGACAAGACTATAATTCACCCCTCCACTTT,CASSLGQDYNSPLHF
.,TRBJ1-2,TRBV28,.,TGTGCCAGCACGACGGGGATGCTATATGGCTACACCTTC,CASTTGMLYGYTF
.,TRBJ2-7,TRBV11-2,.,TGTGCCAGCAGCTCGACGGGTATTGGATACGAGCAGTACTTC,CASSSTGIGYEQYF
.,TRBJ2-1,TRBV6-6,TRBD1,TGTGCCAGCAGTTTCGACAGGGGAGAGCAGTTCTTC,CASSFDRGEQFF
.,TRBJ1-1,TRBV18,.,TGTGCCAGCTCACCCCTAGCGGGGGAGGCTGAAGCTTTCTTT,CASSPLAGEAEAFF
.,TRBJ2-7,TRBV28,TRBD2,TGTGCCAGCAGGCGAGGGACTAGCGGGAGAAGGTTGTACGAGCAGTACTTC,CASRRGTSGRRLYEQYF
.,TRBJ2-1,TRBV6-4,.,TGTGGCGACGCGGGGACTCGGCATGAGCAGTTCTTC,CGDAGTRHEQFF
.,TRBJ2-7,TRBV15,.,TGTGCCACCAGCACTCCTCCCTCGCGGGCGGGACAGTACTACGAGCAGTACTTC,CATSTPPSRAGQYYEQYF
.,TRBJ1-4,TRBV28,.,TGTGCCAGCAGTCCGGGACACGGTAATGAAAAACTGTTTTTT,CASSPGHGNEKLFF
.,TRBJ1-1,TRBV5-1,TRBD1,TGCGCCAGCAGCTCTACCTCCGGGACAGGGACTGGATACACTGAAGCTTTCTTT,CASSSTSGTGTGYTEAFF
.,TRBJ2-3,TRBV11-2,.,TGTGCCAGCAGCGCCCGACGGGACACAGATACGCAGTATTTT,CASSARRDTDTQYF
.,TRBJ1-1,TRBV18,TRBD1,TGTGCCAGCTCACCCATAAGGGGGCTGAACACTGAAGCTTTCTTT,CASSPIRGLNTEAFF
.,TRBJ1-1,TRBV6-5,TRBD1,TGTGCCAGCAGTTACTCCAGACAGGGGAACACTGAAGCTTTCTTT,CASSYSRQGNTEAFF
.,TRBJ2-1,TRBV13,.,TGTGCCAGCAGCTTAACGAGGTACAATGAGCAGTTCTTC,CASSLTRYNEQFF
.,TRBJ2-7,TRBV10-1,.,TGCGCCAGCAGTGAGGAACAGGGCGGCGAGCAGTACTTC,CASSEEQGGEQYF
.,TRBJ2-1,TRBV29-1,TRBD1,TGCAGCGTGGCTGGGGACAGGGGGCTTAGAGAGCAGTTCTTC,CSVAGDRGLREQFF
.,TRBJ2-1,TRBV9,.,TGTGCCAGCAGCGTAGGGAGATGGAATGAGCAGTTCTTC,CASSVGRWNEQFF
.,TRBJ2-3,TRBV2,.,TGTGCCAGCAGGGCAGGATGGCACACAGATACGCAGTATTTT,CASRAGWHTDTQYF
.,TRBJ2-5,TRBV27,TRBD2,TGTGCCAGCAGTTTAGGGACTAGCAGCGGTTACCAAGAGACCCAGTACTTC,CASSLGTSSGYQETQYF
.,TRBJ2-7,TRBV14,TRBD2,TGTGCCAGCAGCCGCAGAACTTGGCGGGAGGTAGGCGAGCAGTACTTC,CASSRRTWREVGEQYF
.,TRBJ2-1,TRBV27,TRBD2,TGTGCCAGCAGTCATCACGTCCCACTAGCGGTAGCCTACAATGAGCAGTTCTTC,CASSHHVPLAVAYNEQFF
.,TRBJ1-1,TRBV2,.,TGTGCCAGCAGCTTGGACCGGGACAACAAAGGAGGTATAGCTGAAGCTTTCTTT,CASSLDRDNKGGIAEAFF
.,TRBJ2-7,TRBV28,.,TGTGCCAGCAGCCCCAACCGGGACTTATTTTACGAGCAGTACTTC,CASSPNRDLFYEQYF
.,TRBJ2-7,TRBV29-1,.,TGCAGCGTACGCAGGGGGGCGCCCCTCGTGGATAGCTACGAGCAGTACTTC,CSVRRGAPLVDSYEQYF
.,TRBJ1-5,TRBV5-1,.,TGCGCCAGCAGCTTGGCCACTGGTCAGCCCCAGCATTTT,CASSLATGQPQHF
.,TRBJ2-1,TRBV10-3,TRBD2,TGTGCCATCAAACGGGGGGGCGACGATGAGCAGTTCTTC,CAIKRGGDDEQFF
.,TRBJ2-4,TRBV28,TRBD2,TGTGCCAGCAGTTTGGGGGGGAGTGGGGACGGCCCACTAGCCAAAAACATTCAGTACTTC,CASSLGGSGDGPLAKNIQYF
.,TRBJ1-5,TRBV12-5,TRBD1,TGTGCTAGTGGTTTGGTACCCGGGACAGCGCGGGATCAGCCCCAGCATTTT,CASGLVPGTARDQPQHF
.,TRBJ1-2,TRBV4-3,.,TGCGCCAGCAGCCAAGATCAGGCCCAGCGGGATGGCTACACCTTC,CASSQDQAQRDGYTF
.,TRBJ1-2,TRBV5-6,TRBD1,TGTGCCAGCACCCAGGAGGCCAGGGGGACCTATGGCTACACCTTC,CASTQEARGTYGYTF
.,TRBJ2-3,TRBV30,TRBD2,TGTGCCTGGAGTGTAGCGGGAGGCTTGACAGATACGCAGTATTTT,CAWSVAGGLTDTQYF
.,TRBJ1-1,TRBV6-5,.,TGTGCCACGACAGCAACCACCCTCATGAACACTGAAGCTTTCTTT,CATTATTLMNTEAFF
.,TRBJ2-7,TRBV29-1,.,TGCAGCGTTATTCTTAAGCTGGAGGGAGGCGAAACCTACGAGCAGTACTTC,CSVILKLEGGETYEQYF
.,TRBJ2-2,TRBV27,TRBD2,TGTGCCAGCAGTGTATACAGGACTAGCGGAAACACCGGGGAGCTGTTTTTT,CASSVYRTSGNTGELFF
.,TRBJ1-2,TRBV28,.,TGTGCCAGCAAAGGACACAACTATGGCTACACCTTC,CASKGHNYGYTF
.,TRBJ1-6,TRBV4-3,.,TGCGCCAGCAGCCAAGAGTGGCAGGGAAATTCACCCCTCCACTTT,CASSQEWQGNSPLHF
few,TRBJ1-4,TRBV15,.,TGTGCCACCAGCAGAGATTGGGGGAGGGGGGGGACTACTAATGAAAAACTGTTTTTT,CATSRDWGRGGTTNEKLFF
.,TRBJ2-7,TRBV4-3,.,TGCGCCAGCAGCCAAGTCTACGGACTACCTTCCTACGAGCAGTACTTC,CASSQVYGLPSYEQYF
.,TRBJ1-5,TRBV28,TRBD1,TGTGCCAGCAGTCTAGGGACAGGGGTAGTCCGACATCAGCCCCAGCATTTT,CASSLGTGVVRHQPQHF
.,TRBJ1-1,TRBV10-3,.,TGTGCCATCAGCGGGAACACTGAAGCTTTCTTT,CAISGNTEAFF
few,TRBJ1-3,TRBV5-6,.,TGTGCCAGCAGCTTGAGACAGTCCTCTGGAAACACCATATATTTT,CASSLRQSSGNTIYF
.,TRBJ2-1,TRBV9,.,TGTGCCAGCAGCGTAGGGGCGGGACCTTACAATGAGCAGTTCTTC,CASSVGAGPYNEQFF
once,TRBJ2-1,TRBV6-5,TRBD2,TGTGCCAGCAGACAAACTAGCGGGGGGGCCCATGAGCAGTTCTTC,CASRQTSGGAHEQFF
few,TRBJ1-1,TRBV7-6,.,TGTGCCAGCAGCTTAGCGATGGGAGGACGATTGAACACTGAAGCTTTCTTT,CASSLAMGGRLNTEAFF
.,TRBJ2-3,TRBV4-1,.,TGCGCCAGCAGCACGAAAGCGGAGGGGTGGGATACGCAGTATTTT,CASSTKAEGWDTQYF
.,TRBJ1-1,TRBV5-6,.,TGTGCCAGCAGCTTGGAGGCCAGGGAAAGGGGAAAAGCTTTCTTT,CASSLEARERGKAFF